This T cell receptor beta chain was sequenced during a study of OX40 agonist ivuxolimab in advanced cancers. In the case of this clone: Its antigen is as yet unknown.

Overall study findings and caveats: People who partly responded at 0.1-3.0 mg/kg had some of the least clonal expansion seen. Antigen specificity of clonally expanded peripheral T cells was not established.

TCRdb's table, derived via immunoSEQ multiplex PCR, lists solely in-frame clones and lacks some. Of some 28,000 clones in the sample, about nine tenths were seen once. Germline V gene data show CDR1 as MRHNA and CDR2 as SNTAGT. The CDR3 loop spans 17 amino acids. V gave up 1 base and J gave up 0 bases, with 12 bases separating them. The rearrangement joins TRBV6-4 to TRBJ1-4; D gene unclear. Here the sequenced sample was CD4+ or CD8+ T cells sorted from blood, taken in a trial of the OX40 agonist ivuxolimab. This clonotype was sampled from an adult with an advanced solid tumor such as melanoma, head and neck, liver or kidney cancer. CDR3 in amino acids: CASSDYSSWATNEKLFF. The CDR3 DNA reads TGTGCCAGCAGTGACTATAGCTCCTGGGCAACTAATGAAAAACTGTTTTTT.